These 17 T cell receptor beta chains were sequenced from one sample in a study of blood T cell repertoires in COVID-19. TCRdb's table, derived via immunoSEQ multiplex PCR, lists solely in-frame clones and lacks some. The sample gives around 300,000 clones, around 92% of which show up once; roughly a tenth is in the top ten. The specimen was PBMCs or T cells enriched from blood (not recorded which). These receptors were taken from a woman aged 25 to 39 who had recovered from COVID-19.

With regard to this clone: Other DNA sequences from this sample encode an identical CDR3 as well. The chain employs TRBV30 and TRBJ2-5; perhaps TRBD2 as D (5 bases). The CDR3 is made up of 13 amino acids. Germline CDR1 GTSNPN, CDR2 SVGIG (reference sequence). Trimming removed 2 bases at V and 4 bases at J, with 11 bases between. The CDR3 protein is CAWSTGGSETQYF. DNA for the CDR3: TGTGCCTGGAGTACCGGAGGCTCAGAGACCCAGTACTTC.

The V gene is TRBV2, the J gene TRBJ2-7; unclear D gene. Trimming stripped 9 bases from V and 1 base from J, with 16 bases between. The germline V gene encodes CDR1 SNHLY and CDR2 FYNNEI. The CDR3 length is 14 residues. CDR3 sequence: CARQIFRYSYEQYF. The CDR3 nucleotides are TGTGCCAGACAAATCTTCAGGTATTCCTACGAGCAGTACTTC.

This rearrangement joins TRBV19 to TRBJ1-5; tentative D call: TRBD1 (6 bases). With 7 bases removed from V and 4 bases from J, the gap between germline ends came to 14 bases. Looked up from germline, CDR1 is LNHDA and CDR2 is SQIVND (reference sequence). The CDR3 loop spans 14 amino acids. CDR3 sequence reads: CASTIGGGNQPQHF. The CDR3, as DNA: TGTGCCAGTACCATAGGGGGGGGGAATCAGCCCCAGCATTTT.

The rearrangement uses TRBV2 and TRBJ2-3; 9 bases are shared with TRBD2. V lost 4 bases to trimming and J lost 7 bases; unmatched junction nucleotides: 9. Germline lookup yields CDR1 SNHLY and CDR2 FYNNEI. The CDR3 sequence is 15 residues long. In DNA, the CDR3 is TGTGCCAGCAGTGTTAGTAGCGGGAGCGTGCATACGCAGTATTTT. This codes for CASSVSSGSVHTQYF.

DNA of the CDR3: TGTGCCAGCTCACCGGGGGGTACGTCCTACAATGAGCAGTTCTTC. Its translation: CASSPGGTSYNEQFF. V gene TRBV18 combines with J gene TRBJ2-1, with D tentatively TRBD2 (6 bases). CDR1 KGHSH and CDR2 LQKENI come from the germline V gene. V gave up 3 bases and J gave up 1 base, with 10 bases separating them. This CDR3 region has 15 residues.

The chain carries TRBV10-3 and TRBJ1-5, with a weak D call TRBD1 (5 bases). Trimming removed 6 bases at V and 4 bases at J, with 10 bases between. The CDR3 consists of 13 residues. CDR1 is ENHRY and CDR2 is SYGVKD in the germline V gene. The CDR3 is CAISPGGNQPQHF. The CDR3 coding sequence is TGTGCCATCAGCCCGGGGGGGAATCAGCCCCAGCATTTT.

The DNA of the CDR3 is TGTGCCAGTAGTCAAACAGGGGGCGGTGGTCAGCCCCAGCATTTT. It translates to CASSQTGGGGQPQHF. The chain carries TRBV19 and TRBJ1-5; TRBD1 matches at 9 bases. The CDR3 spans 15 residues. After removal of 5 bases from V and 6 bases from J, the junction contained 8 bases not matched to a gene. The germline gives CDR1 LNHDA, CDR2 SQIVND (reference sequence). Full variable domain (missing parts from reference TRBV19 and TRBJ1-5): DGGITQSPKYLFRKEGQNVTLSCEQNLNHDAMYWYRQDPGQGLRLIYYSQIVNDFQKGDIAEGYSVSREKKESFPLTVTSAQKNPTAFYLCASSQTGGGGQPQHFGDGTRLSIL.

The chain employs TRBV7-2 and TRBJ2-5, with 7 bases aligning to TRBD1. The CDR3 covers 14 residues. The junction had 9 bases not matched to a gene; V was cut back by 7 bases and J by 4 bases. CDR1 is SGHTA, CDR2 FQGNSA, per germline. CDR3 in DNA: TGTGCCAGCAAGACAGGGCGCAATTTAGAGACCCAGTACTTC. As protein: CASKTGRNLETQYF.

The CDR3 loop reads CASSLAWWDRVVNGELFF. DNA for the CDR3: TGCGCCAGCAGCTTGGCTTGGTGGGACAGGGTCGTTAACGGGGAGCTGTTTTTT. This chain connects TRBV5-1 to TRBJ2-2; 9 bases line up with TRBD1. This CDR3 has 18 residues. With 0 bases clipped from V and 7 bases from J, the junction kept 13 bases outside the gene matches. Germline V gene lookup returns CDR1 SGHRS and CDR2 YFSETQ.

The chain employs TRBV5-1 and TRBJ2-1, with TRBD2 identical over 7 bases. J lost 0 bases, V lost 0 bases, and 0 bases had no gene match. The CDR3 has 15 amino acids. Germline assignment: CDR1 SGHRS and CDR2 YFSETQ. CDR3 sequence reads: CASSLGGSSYNEQFF. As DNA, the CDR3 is TGCGCCAGCAGCTTGGGCGGGAGCTCCTACAATGAGCAGTTCTTC.

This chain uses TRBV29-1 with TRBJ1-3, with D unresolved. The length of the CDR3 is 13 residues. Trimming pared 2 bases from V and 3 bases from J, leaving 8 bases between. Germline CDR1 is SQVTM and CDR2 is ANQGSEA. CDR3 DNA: TGCAGCGTTGAATTCTCAGGTGGAAACACCATATATTTT. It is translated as CSVEFSGGNTIYF.

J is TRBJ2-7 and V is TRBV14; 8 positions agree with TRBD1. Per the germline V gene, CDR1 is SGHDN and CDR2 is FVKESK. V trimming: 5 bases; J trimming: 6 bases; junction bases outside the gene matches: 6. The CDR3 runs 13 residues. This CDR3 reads CASSLDRVVEQYF. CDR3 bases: TGTGCCAGCAGCTTGGACAGGGTAGTCGAGCAGTACTTC. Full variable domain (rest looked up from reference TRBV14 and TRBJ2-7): EAGVTQFPSHSVIEKGQTVTLRCDPISGHDNLYWYRRVMGKEIKFLLHFVKESKQDESGMPNNRFLAERTGGTYSTLKVQPAELEDSGVYFCASSLDRVVEQYFGPGTRLTVT.

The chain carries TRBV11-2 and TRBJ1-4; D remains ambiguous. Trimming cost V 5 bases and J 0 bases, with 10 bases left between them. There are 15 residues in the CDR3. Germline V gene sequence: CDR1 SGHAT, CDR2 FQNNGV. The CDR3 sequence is CASSHFAATNEKLFF. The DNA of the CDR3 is TGTGCCAGCAGCCACTTCGCGGCAACTAATGAAAAACTGTTTTTT.

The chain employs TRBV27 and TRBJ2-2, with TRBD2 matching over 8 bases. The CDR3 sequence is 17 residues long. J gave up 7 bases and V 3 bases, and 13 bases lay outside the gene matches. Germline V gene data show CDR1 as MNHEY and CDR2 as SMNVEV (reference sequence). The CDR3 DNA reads TGTGCCAGCAGTTTTTTAAGCGGGAGCAATTGGGGCGGGGAGCTGTTTTTT. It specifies CASSFLSGSNWGGELFF.

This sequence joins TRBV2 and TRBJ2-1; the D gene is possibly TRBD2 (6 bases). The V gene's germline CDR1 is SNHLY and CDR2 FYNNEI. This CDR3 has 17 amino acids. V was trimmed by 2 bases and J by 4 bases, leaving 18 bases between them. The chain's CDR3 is CASSEFLGNSGYNEQFF. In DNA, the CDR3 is TGTGCCAGCAGTGAATTTTTGGGTAATAGCGGATACAATGAGCAGTTCTTC.

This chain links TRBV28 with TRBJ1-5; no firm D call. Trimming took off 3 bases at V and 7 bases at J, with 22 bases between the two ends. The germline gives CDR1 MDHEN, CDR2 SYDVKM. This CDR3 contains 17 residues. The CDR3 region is CASSLFSQPRVSQPQHF. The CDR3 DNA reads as TGTGCCAGCAGTTTGTTTTCGCAGCCCCGGGTGTCGCAGCCCCAGCATTTT.

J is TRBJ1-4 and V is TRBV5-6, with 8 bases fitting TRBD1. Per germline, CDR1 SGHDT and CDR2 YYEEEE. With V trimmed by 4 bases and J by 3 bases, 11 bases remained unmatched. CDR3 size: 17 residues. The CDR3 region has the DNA TGTGCCAGCAGCCCCCGTGTTCTACAGGGGGCTAATGAAAAACTGTTTTTT. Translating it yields CASSPRVLQGANEKLFF. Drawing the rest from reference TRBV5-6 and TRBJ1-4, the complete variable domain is DAGVTQSPTHLIKTRGQQVTLRCSPKSGHDTVSWYQQALGQGPQFIFQYYEEEERQRGNFPDRFSGHQFPNYSSELNVNALLLGDSALYLCASSPRVLQGANEKLFFGSGTQLSVL.